This is a list of T cell receptor beta chains from one sample in a study of identifying expanded T cells in peripheral blood. Sequenced by immunoSEQ multiplex PCR; TCRdb stores in-frame clones only, minus some. The data hold over 75,000 clones, with approximately 88% observed a single time. Sequencing input: blood. The source of these receptors is a person aged 18 to 75 in good health. CDR3s include the opening cysteine and the closing phenylalanine or tryptophan. D genes are given only for firm matches. Part of the rows lack a size; the others show once, few, many or a class for expanded clones.

v_call: TRBV18
d_call: TRBD1
j_call: TRBJ1-2
clone_size: .
cdr3_aa: CASSPLADRVAYHGYTF
cdr3_nt: TGTGCCAGCTCACCCCTAGCCGACAGGGTTGCATATCATGGCTACACCTTC

v_call: TRBV11-2
d_call: .
j_call: TRBJ2-7
clone_size: once
cdr3_aa: CASSLDMGRSTKNSYEQYF
cdr3_nt: TGTGCCAGCAGCTTAGACATGGGGCGGTCCACCAAGAACTCCTACGAGCAGTACTTC

v_call: TRBV4-3
d_call: TRBD2
j_call: TRBJ2-1
clone_size: .
cdr3_aa: CASSQGHGLAGANEQFF
cdr3_nt: TGCGCCAGCAGCCAAGGCCACGGACTAGCGGGAGCCAATGAGCAGTTCTTC

v_call: TRBV7-3
d_call: .
j_call: TRBJ2-2
clone_size: .
cdr3_aa: CASRYEYTGELFF
cdr3_nt: TGTGCCAGCAGGTACGAGTACACCGGGGAGCTGTTTTTT

v_call: TRBV10-2
d_call: .
j_call: TRBJ1-1
clone_size: few
cdr3_aa: CASRSMTYTEAFF
cdr3_nt: TGCGCCAGCAGGAGTATGACCTACACTGAAGCTTTCTTT

v_call: TRBV6-1
d_call: .
j_call: TRBJ2-3
clone_size: .
cdr3_aa: CASRAGKTDTDTQYF
cdr3_nt: TGTGCCAGCAGGGCCGGGAAGACAGACACAGATACGCAGTATTTT

v_call: TRBV19
d_call: .
j_call: TRBJ2-7
clone_size: .
cdr3_aa: CASSIQDTYEQYF
cdr3_nt: TGTGCCAGTAGTATACAGGACACCTACGAGCAGTACTTC

v_call: TRBV9
d_call: TRBD1
j_call: TRBJ1-1
clone_size: .
cdr3_aa: CASSEVTGAAFF
cdr3_nt: TGTGCCAGCAGCGAGGTGACAGGGGCAGCTTTCTTT

v_call: TRBV27
d_call: TRBD2
j_call: TRBJ2-1
clone_size: .
cdr3_aa: CASSLVGGRAENEQFF
cdr3_nt: TGTGCCAGCAGTTTAGTCGGCGGGAGGGCCGAAAATGAGCAGTTCTTC

v_call: TRBV12-5
d_call: .
j_call: TRBJ2-5
clone_size: .
cdr3_aa: CASGLEETQYF
cdr3_nt: TGTGCTAGTGGTTTGGAAGAGACCCAGTACTTC

v_call: TRBV11-3
d_call: TRBD2
j_call: TRBJ2-3
clone_size: .
cdr3_aa: CASSPRTSGDLDTQYF
cdr3_nt: TGTGCCAGCAGCCCAAGGACTAGCGGGGACCTAGATACGCAGTATTTT

v_call: TRBV28
d_call: TRBD1
j_call: TRBJ2-5
clone_size: .
cdr3_aa: CASSFERSGQGRKTQYF
cdr3_nt: TGTGCCAGCAGTTTTGAAAGGTCAGGACAGGGTCGGAAGACCCAGTACTTC

v_call: TRBV30
d_call: .
j_call: TRBJ2-6
clone_size: .
cdr3_aa: CAWSGAAGANVLTF
cdr3_nt: TGTGCCTGGAGTGGAGCTGCTGGGGCCAACGTCCTGACTTTC

v_call: TRBV25-1
d_call: TRBD2
j_call: TRBJ2-7
clone_size: .
cdr3_aa: CASTLGTSDEQYF
cdr3_nt: TGTGCCAGCACCCTCGGGACTAGCGACGAGCAGTACTTC

v_call: TRBV6-4
d_call: TRBD2
j_call: TRBJ2-1
clone_size: .
cdr3_aa: CASSEFERESYNEQFF
cdr3_nt: TGTGCCAGCAGTGAATTTGAGCGGGAGTCTTACAATGAGCAGTTCTTC

v_call: TRBV19
d_call: TRBD2
j_call: TRBJ2-1
clone_size: .
cdr3_aa: CASAWTSGGVEQFF
cdr3_nt: TGTGCCAGTGCCTGGACTAGCGGGGGGGTTGAGCAGTTCTTC

v_call: TRBV7-2
d_call: .
j_call: TRBJ2-5
clone_size: .
cdr3_aa: CASSLAGGETQYF
cdr3_nt: TGTGCCAGCAGCTTAGCCGGAGGGGAGACCCAGTACTTC

v_call: TRBV21-1
d_call: .
j_call: TRBJ2-2
clone_size: .
cdr3_aa: CASKGQGGNTGELFF
cdr3_nt: TGTGCCAGCAAAGGACAGGGGGGGAACACCGGGGAGCTGTTTTTT

v_call: TRBV7-9
d_call: TRBD2
j_call: TRBJ2-5
clone_size: .
cdr3_aa: CASSSKGGWTSGYQETQYF
cdr3_nt: TGTGCCAGCAGCTCCAAAGGAGGATGGACTAGCGGGTACCAAGAGACCCAGTACTTC

v_call: TRBV5-1
d_call: TRBD2
j_call: TRBJ2-2
clone_size: once
cdr3_aa: CASSSGGFTGELFF
cdr3_nt: TGCGCCAGCAGCTCGGGGGGGTTCACCGGGGAGCTGTTTTTT

v_call: TRBV5-4
d_call: .
j_call: TRBJ2-3
clone_size: .
cdr3_aa: CASSLFLHDTQYF
cdr3_nt: TGTGCCAGCAGCTTGTTTCTCCATGATACGCAGTATTTT

v_call: TRBV18
d_call: .
j_call: TRBJ2-7
clone_size: .
cdr3_aa: CASSPRDMDPKQYF
cdr3_nt: TGTGCCAGCTCACCACGGGACATGGACCCCAAGCAGTACTTC

v_call: TRBV4-2
d_call: TRBD1
j_call: TRBJ1-4
clone_size: .
cdr3_aa: CASSYEQGAEEKLFF
cdr3_nt: TGTGCCAGCAGCTACGAACAGGGGGCGGAGGAAAAACTGTTTTTT

v_call: TRBV4-3
d_call: .
j_call: TRBJ2-2
clone_size: once
cdr3_aa: CASSPSRTAGAGGELFF
cdr3_nt: TGCGCCAGCAGCCCCTCAAGAACAGCAGGGGCGGGCGGGGAGCTGTTTTTT

v_call: TRBV21-1
d_call: .
j_call: TRBJ2-1
clone_size: .
cdr3_aa: CASSRTGGNEQFF
cdr3_nt: TGTGCCAGCAGCAGGACAGGGGGCAATGAGCAGTTCTTC

v_call: TRBV14
d_call: .
j_call: TRBJ1-5
clone_size: .
cdr3_aa: CASSQDRVNQPQHF
cdr3_nt: TGTGCCAGCAGCCAAGATAGGGTGAATCAGCCCCAGCATTTT

v_call: TRBV29-1
d_call: .
j_call: TRBJ1-2
clone_size: .
cdr3_aa: CSGRDPQILRGYTF
cdr3_nt: TGCAGCGGTAGGGACCCCCAAATCCTTCGTGGCTACACCTTC

v_call: TRBV6-1
d_call: TRBD2
j_call: TRBJ2-1
clone_size: .
cdr3_aa: CASSELAGDYNEQFF
cdr3_nt: TGTGCCAGCAGTGAACTAGCGGGAGACTACAATGAGCAGTTCTTC

v_call: TRBV19
d_call: TRBD1
j_call: TRBJ1-4
clone_size: .
cdr3_aa: CASKVGTAGQGNRVREKLFF
cdr3_nt: TGTGCCAGTAAGGTTGGCACCGCCGGACAGGGGAATCGGGTACGGGAAAAACTGTTTTTT

v_call: TRBV7-6
d_call: TRBD1
j_call: TRBJ2-7
clone_size: .
cdr3_aa: CASSFQGAGTYEQYF
cdr3_nt: TGTGCCAGCAGCTTTCAGGGGGCAGGGACCTACGAGCAGTACTTC

v_call: TRBV27
d_call: TRBD2
j_call: TRBJ2-7
clone_size: .
cdr3_aa: CASSAGGIYEQYF
cdr3_nt: TGTGCCAGCAGTGCGGGGGGCATCTACGAGCAGTACTTC

v_call: TRBV27
d_call: .
j_call: TRBJ1-2
clone_size: .
cdr3_aa: CASSSGGSPHRYGYTF
cdr3_nt: TGTGCCAGCAGTTCGGGGGGTTCCCCCCATAGGTATGGCTACACCTTC

v_call: TRBV13
d_call: .
j_call: TRBJ1-4
clone_size: .
cdr3_aa: CASSPGGEKLFF
cdr3_nt: TGTGCCAGCAGCCCTGGGGGTGAAAAACTGTTTTTT

v_call: TRBV12-5
d_call: .
j_call: TRBJ2-2
clone_size: once
cdr3_aa: CASGPSPGELFF
cdr3_nt: TGTGCTAGTGGCCCATCCCCCGGGGAGCTGTTTTTT

v_call: TRBV13
d_call: .
j_call: TRBJ2-7
clone_size: .
cdr3_aa: CASSLGQQSYEQYF
cdr3_nt: TGTGCCAGCAGCTTAGGACAGCAATCCTACGAGCAGTACTTC

v_call: TRBV28
d_call: .
j_call: TRBJ2-7
clone_size: once
cdr3_aa: CASSRTTGGAYEQYF
cdr3_nt: TGTGCCAGCAGCCGAACGACAGGAGGGGCCTACGAGCAGTACTTC

v_call: TRBV15
d_call: .
j_call: TRBJ2-7
clone_size: .
cdr3_aa: CATSRDRLLPHSYEQYF
cdr3_nt: TGTGCCACCAGCAGAGATCGACTTTTACCGCACTCCTACGAGCAGTACTTC

v_call: TRBV19
d_call: .
j_call: TRBJ2-2
clone_size: .
cdr3_aa: CASWEANTGELFF
cdr3_nt: TGTGCCAGTTGGGAGGCGAACACCGGGGAGCTGTTTTTT

v_call: TRBV6-1
d_call: .
j_call: TRBJ2-5
clone_size: .
cdr3_aa: CASSEWVTAQETQYF
cdr3_nt: TGTGCCAGCAGTGAATGGGTAACGGCCCAAGAGACCCAGTACTTC

v_call: TRBV30
d_call: TRBD2
j_call: TRBJ2-2
clone_size: .
cdr3_aa: CAWRAGGLPTGELFF
cdr3_nt: TGTGCCTGGAGGGCGGGAGGATTGCCCACCGGGGAGCTGTTTTTT

v_call: TRBV2
d_call: .
j_call: TRBJ2-6
clone_size: .
cdr3_aa: CASSEGMGSGANVLTF
cdr3_nt: TGTGCCAGCAGTGAAGGAATGGGCTCTGGGGCCAACGTCCTGACTTTC

v_call: TRBV27
d_call: .
j_call: TRBJ2-3
clone_size: .
cdr3_aa: CASKSYTDTQYF
cdr3_nt: TGTGCCAGCAAAAGTTACACAGATACGCAGTATTTT

v_call: TRBV6-5
d_call: .
j_call: TRBJ1-2
clone_size: .
cdr3_aa: CASSHPAANYGYTF
cdr3_nt: TGTGCCAGCAGTCACCCGGCGGCTAACTATGGCTACACCTTC

v_call: TRBV14
d_call: TRBD1
j_call: TRBJ1-5
clone_size: .
cdr3_aa: CASSHPPLDRGNQPQHF
cdr3_nt: TGTGCCAGCAGCCATCCCCCTTTGGACAGGGGGAATCAGCCCCAGCATTTT

v_call: TRBV7-6
d_call: .
j_call: TRBJ2-1
clone_size: .
cdr3_aa: CASSLNPRQASYNEQFF
cdr3_nt: TGTGCCAGCAGCTTAAATCCCCGACAGGCCTCCTACAATGAGCAGTTCTTC

v_call: TRBV6-1
d_call: .
j_call: TRBJ2-3
clone_size: .
cdr3_aa: CASSEGAGRSTDTQYF
cdr3_nt: TGTGCCAGCAGTGAAGGGGCCGGGAGAAGCACAGATACGCAGTATTTT

v_call: TRBV7-8
d_call: .
j_call: TRBJ2-5
clone_size: .
cdr3_aa: CASSLVRAQETQYF
cdr3_nt: TGTGCCAGCAGCTTGGTCAGGGCTCAAGAGACCCAGTACTTC

v_call: TRBV4-1
d_call: TRBD1
j_call: TRBJ2-6
clone_size: .
cdr3_aa: CASSQPPDRGSPGANVLTF
cdr3_nt: TGCGCCAGCAGCCAGCCGCCGGACAGGGGTAGCCCTGGGGCCAACGTCCTGACTTTC

v_call: TRBV25-1
d_call: TRBD1
j_call: TRBJ1-1
clone_size: .
cdr3_aa: CASSGTMGQGDTEAFF
cdr3_nt: TGTGCCAGCAGTGGGACGATGGGACAGGGCGACACTGAGGCTTTCTTT

v_call: TRBV7-9
d_call: .
j_call: TRBJ2-1
clone_size: .
cdr3_aa: CASSPPSSPNEQFF
cdr3_nt: TGTGCCAGCAGCCCTCCTAGCAGTCCGAATGAGCAGTTCTTC

v_call: TRBV28
d_call: TRBD1
j_call: TRBJ2-5
clone_size: once
cdr3_aa: CASGTGQETQYF
cdr3_nt: TGTGCCAGTGGGACAGGTCAAGAGACCCAGTACTTC

v_call: TRBV18
d_call: TRBD1
j_call: TRBJ1-4
clone_size: .
cdr3_aa: CASSPRVTGGNEKLFF
cdr3_nt: TGTGCCAGCTCACCCCGGGTCACAGGGGGTAATGAAAAACTGTTTTTT

v_call: TRBV28
d_call: TRBD1
j_call: TRBJ1-5
clone_size: .
cdr3_aa: CASSLEGAGQPQHF
cdr3_nt: TGTGCCAGCAGTTTAGAGGGGGCAGGTCAGCCCCAGCATTTT